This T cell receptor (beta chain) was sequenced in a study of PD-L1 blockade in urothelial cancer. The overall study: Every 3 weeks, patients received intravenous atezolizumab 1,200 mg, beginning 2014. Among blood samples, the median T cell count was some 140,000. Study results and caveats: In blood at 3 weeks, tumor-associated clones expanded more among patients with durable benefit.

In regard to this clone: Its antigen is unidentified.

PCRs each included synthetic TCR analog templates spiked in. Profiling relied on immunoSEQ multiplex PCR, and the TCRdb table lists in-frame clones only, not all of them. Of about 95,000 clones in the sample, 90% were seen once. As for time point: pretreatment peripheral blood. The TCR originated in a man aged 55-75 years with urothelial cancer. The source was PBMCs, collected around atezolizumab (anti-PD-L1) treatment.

CDR3 sequence (DNA): TGTGCCAGCAGTTACTCCGCCGGGACTAGAGTAGAGTACTTC. This sequence encodes CASSYSAGTRVEYF. J is TRBJ2-4 and V is TRBV27, with TRBD2 identical over 8 bases. V shed 4 bases, J shed 14 bases, and the junction held 13 bases outside the gene matches. Germline lookup yields CDR1 MNHEY and CDR2 SMNVEV (reference sequence). This CDR3 contains 14 residues.